Presented here are 13 T cell receptor beta chains from one specimen sequenced in a study of cytomegalovirus exposure and HLA in healthy donors. PCR was performed using 60 Vbeta and 13 Jbeta primers. The repertoire was sequenced with immunoSEQ multiplex PCR; TCRdb's copy has only in-frame clones and lacks some. This table has some 150,000 clones, around 88% appearing once. Sequenced: PBMCs. These receptors all stem from a woman younger than 45 in good health and CMV-seronegative.

J is TRBJ2-3 and V is TRBV7-3; the D gene is possibly TRBD2 (5 bases). The germline V and J ends were trimmed by 2 bases and 6 bases, with 9 bases remaining between them. Germline CDR1 is SGHTA and CDR2 is FQGTGA. CDR3 length equals 13 residues. The CDR3 nucleotides read TGTGCCAGCAGCTTAGGATGGGAGGATACGCAGTATTTT. Translation gives CASSLGWEDTQYF.

The chain employs TRBV7-2 and TRBJ2-1; 8 bases agree with TRBD2. Germline loops: CDR1 SGHTA, CDR2 FQGNSA. V gave up 2 bases and J gave up 7 bases; unmatched junction bases: 1. The CDR3 sequence is 13 residues long. The CDR3 loop reads CASSLKRENEQFF. The CDR3 coding sequence is TGTGCCAGCAGCTTAAAGCGGGAGAATGAGCAGTTCTTC.

The chain combines TRBV2 with TRBJ2-4; TRBD1 aligns across 10 bases. Germline trimming cut 3 bases from V and 15 bases from J; bases unmatched to any gene: 11. CDR3 length: 14 residues. Germline V gene lookup returns CDR1 SNHLY and CDR2 FYNNEI. The CDR3 here is CASSEGQGLLIGYF. Written as DNA, the CDR3 is TGTGCCAGCAGTGAGGGACAGGGGCTACTAATAGGGTACTTC.

The rearrangement joins TRBV14 to TRBJ1-1, with unresolved D. Deletions cut 0 bases from V and 0 bases from J, with 11 bases between. In germline, CDR1 is SGHDN, CDR2 FVKESK. The CDR3 runs to 16 residues. This CDR3 reads CASSQEVHSLNTEAFF. CDR3 DNA sequence: TGTGCCAGCAGCCAAGAAGTCCACTCCCTGAACACTGAAGCTTTCTTT. The entire variable domain, with the rest obtained from reference TRBV14 and TRBJ1-1, is as follows: EAGVTQFPSHSVIEKGQTVTLRCDPISGHDNLYWYRRVMGKEIKFLLHFVKESKQDESGMPNNRFLAERTGGTYSTLKVQPAELEDSGVYFCASSQEVHSLNTEAFFGQGTRLTVV.

This clone has only a few counts. The junction shows a germline mismatch at one end, possibly a read error. The genes are TRBV5-1 and TRBJ1-4; D is unclear. Germline V CDR1 and CDR2: SGHRS, YFSETQ. The CDR3 sequence is 21 residues long. The CDR3 region is CASSPRLSLQRQPSTNEKLFF. In DNA form, the CDR3 reads TGCGCCAGCAGCCCTCGGCTTTCGCTCCAGAGGCAGCCATCAACAAATGAAAAACTGTTTTTT.

This clone was observed a handful of times. The gene calls are TRBV5-6 and TRBJ1-4, with 7 bases that match TRBD1. From germline, CDR1 is SGHDT and CDR2 YYEEEE. Trimming removed 4 bases from V and 4 bases from J; junction bases left unmatched: 4. The CDR3 is 14 residues long. CDR3: CASSPGTVNEKLFF. For the CDR3, the DNA is TGTGCCAGCAGCCCCGGGACAGTTAATGAAAAACTGTTTTTT.

The chain is built from TRBV4-3 and TRBJ2-7; 8 bases match TRBD1. The CDR3 has 17 amino acids. With 1 base clipped from V and 2 bases from J, the junction kept 10 bases outside the gene matches. CDR1 LGHNA and CDR2 YSLEER come from the germline V gene. Written as DNA, the CDR3 is TGCGCCAGCAGCCAAGTACAGCCAGGACAGGGAACCTACGAGCAGTACTTC. Its translation is CASSQVQPGQGTYEQYF.

This chain connects TRBV19 to TRBJ2-2, with D possibly being TRBD2 (6 bases). Germline CDR1 and CDR2: LNHDA and SQIVND (reference sequence). Trimming left V 4 bases short and J 3 bases short, with 15 bases between. The CDR3 consists of 16 residues. The CDR3 nucleotides are TGTGCCAGTAGTACCTGGACTACTGGCTACACCGGGGAGCTGTTTTTT. Translating it yields CASSTWTTGYTGELFF.

The chain links TRBV9 to TRBJ1-1, with TRBD1 as a possible D gene (5 bases). CDR1 and CDR2 (germline): SGDLS, YYNGEE. V shed 4 bases and J shed 3 bases, with 10 bases lying between them. The CDR3 spans 13 residues. The CDR3 region is CASSITGDTEAFF. Here the CDR3 DNA reads TGTGCCAGCAGCATCACAGGAGACACTGAAGCTTTCTTT.

The rearrangement uses TRBV7-5 and TRBJ1-1. TRBV7-5 is designated a pseudogene. This CDR3 comprises 13 residues. CDR3 bases: TGTGCCAGAAGTCACGGGGTGAACACTGAAGCTTTCTTT. Its protein product is CARSHGVNTEAFF.

The chain carries TRBV11-2 and TRBJ2-5; 10 nucleotides align to TRBD2. This CDR3 is built from 18 residues. After removal of 6 bases from V and 5 bases from J, the junction contained 18 bases not matched to a gene. Germline CDR1 SGHAT, CDR2 FQNNGV. This CDR3 reads CASRRGPTSGTGGETQYF. The CDR3 nucleotides read TGTGCCAGCAGGCGGGGTCCCACTAGCGGGACCGGGGGGGAGACCCAGTACTTC.

The V gene is TRBV28, the J gene TRBJ1-3; D is uncertain. In germline, CDR1 is MDHEN, CDR2 SYDVKM. The CDR3 is 13 residues long. Trimming pared 7 bases from V and 0 bases from J, leaving 7 bases between. CDR3 in DNA: TGTGCCAGCATAGGGAGCTCTGGAAACACCATATATTTT. This gives the protein CASIGSSGNTIYF.

V and J are TRBV6-6 and TRBJ1-5; 7 bases map to TRBD1. Germline V gene sequence: CDR1 MNHNY, CDR2 SVGAGI (reference sequence). The CDR3 spans 14 residues. Unmatched junction bases numbered 5, after V lost 0 bases and J lost 9 bases. The CDR3 sequence is CASSYSGTDSPQHF. CDR3 in DNA: TGTGCCAGCAGTTACTCCGGGACAGACTCGCCCCAGCATTTT.